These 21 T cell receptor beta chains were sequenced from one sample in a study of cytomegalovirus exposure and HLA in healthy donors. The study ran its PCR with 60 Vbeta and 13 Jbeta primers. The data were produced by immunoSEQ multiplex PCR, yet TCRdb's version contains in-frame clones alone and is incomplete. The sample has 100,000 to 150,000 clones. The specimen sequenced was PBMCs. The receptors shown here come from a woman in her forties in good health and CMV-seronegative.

The CDR3 loop reads CASSLRTGDSPLHF. The CDR3 DNA reads TGTGCCAGCAGCCTCCGGACAGGTGATTCACCCCTCCACTTT. The V and J genes are TRBV11-3 and TRBJ1-6; 7 bases are a match to TRBD1. The CDR3 spans 14 residues. The germline gives CDR1 SGHNT, CDR2 YENEEA. V shed 5 bases and J 8 bases; nucleotides not matched to a gene: 6.

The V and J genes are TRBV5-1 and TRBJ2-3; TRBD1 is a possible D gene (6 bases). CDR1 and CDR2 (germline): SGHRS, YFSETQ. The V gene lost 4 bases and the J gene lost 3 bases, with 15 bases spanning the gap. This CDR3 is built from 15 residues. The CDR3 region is CASSRPGTGTDTQYF. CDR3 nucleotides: TGCGCCAGCAGCCGTCCGGGAACAGGGACAGATACGCAGTATTTT. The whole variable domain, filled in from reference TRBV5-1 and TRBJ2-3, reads KAGVTQTPRYLIKTRGQQVTLSCSPISGHRSVSWYQQTPGQGLQFLFEYFSETQRNKGNFPGRFSGRQFSNSRSEMNVSTLELGDSALYLCASSRPGTGTDTQYFGPGTRLTVL.

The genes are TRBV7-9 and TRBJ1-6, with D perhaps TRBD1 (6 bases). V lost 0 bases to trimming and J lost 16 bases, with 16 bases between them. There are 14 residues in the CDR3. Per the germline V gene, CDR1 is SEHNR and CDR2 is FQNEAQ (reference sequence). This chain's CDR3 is CASSLASGAVRLHF. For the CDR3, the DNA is TGTGCCAGCAGCTTAGCGTCAGGGGCCGTTCGGCTCCACTTT. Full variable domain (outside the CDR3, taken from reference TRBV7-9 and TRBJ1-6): DTGVSQNPRHKITKRGQNVTFRCDPISEHNRLYWYRQTLGQGPEFLTYFQNEAQLEKSRLLSDRFSAERPKGSFSTLEIQRTEQGDSAMYLCASSLASGAVRLHFGNGTRLTVT.

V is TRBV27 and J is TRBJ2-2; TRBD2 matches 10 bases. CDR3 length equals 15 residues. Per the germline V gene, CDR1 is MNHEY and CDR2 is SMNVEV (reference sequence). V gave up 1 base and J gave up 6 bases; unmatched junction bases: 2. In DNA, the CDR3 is TGTGCCAGCAGTTTATTAGCGGGGGGTTCCGGGGAGCTGTTTTTT. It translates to CASSLLAGGSGELFF.

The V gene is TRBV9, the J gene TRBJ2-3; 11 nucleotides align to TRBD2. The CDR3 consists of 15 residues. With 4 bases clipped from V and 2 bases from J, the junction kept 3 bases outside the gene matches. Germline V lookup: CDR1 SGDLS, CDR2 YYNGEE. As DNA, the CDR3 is TGTGCCAGCAGCTCTAGCGGGGGGTTCACAGATACGCAGTATTTT. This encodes CASSSSGGFTDTQYF.

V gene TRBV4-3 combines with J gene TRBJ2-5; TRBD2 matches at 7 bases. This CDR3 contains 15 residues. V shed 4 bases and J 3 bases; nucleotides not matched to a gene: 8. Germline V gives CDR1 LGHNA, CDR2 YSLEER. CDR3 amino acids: CASSRIGGSKETQYF. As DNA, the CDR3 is TGCGCCAGCAGCCGTATCGGGGGGTCGAAAGAGACCCAGTACTTC.

DNA for the CDR3: TGTGCCACCGGGGGGGGAGGGGTGGAGCAGTACTTC. Encoded protein: CATGGGGVEQYF. V gene TRBV25-1 combines with J gene TRBJ2-7; 8 bases align to TRBD2. The CDR3 sequence is 12 residues long. V gave up 10 bases and J gave up 7 bases; unmatched junction bases: 9. In germline, CDR1 is MGHDK, CDR2 SYGVNS.

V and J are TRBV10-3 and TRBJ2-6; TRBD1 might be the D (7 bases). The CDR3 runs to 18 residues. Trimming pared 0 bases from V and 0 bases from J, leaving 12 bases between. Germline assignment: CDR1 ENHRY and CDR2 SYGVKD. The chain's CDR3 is CAISESRDSTSGANVLTF. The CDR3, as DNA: TGTGCCATCAGTGAGTCGCGGGACAGTACCTCTGGGGCCAACGTCCTGACTTTC.

The CDR3 DNA is TGTGCCAGCTCACCTACACCGGGACAGCGGTATGAAAAACTGTTTTTT. It yields the protein CASSPTPGQRYEKLFF. This chain connects TRBV18 to TRBJ1-4; 7 bases align to TRBD1. This CDR3 contains 16 residues. Germline loops: CDR1 KGHSH, CDR2 LQKENI. V shed 3 bases and J 6 bases; nucleotides not matched to a gene: 10.

The CDR3 sequence is CASSETTVGSALNYGYTF. CDR3 coding DNA: TGTGCCAGCAGTGAAACGACGGTCGGGAGTGCCCTCAACTATGGCTACACCTTC. The chain combines TRBV2 with TRBJ1-2, with D unresolved. Germline V gives CDR1 SNHLY, CDR2 FYNNEI. The CDR3 runs to 18 residues. Trimming pared 2 bases from V and 2 bases from J, leaving 21 bases between.

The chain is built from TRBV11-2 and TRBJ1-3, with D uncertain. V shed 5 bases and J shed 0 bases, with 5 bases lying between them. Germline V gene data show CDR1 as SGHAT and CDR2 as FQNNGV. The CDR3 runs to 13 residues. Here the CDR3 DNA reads TGTGCCAGCAGCCCCTCCTCTGGAAACACCATATATTTT. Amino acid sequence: CASSPSSGNTIYF.

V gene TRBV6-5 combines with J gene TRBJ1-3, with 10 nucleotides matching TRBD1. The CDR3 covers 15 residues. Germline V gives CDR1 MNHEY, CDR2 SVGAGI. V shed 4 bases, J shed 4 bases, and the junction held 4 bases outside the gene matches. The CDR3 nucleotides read TGTGCCAGCAGTTTCGACAGGGGGCTAGGAAACACCATATATTTT. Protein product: CASSFDRGLGNTIYF.

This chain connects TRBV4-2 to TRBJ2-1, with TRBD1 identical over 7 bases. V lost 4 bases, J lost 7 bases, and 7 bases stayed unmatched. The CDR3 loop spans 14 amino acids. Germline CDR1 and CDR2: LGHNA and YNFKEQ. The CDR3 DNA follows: TGTGCCAGCAGCCCCACAGGGGTTCGGAATGAGCAGTTCTTC. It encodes CASSPTGVRNEQFF.

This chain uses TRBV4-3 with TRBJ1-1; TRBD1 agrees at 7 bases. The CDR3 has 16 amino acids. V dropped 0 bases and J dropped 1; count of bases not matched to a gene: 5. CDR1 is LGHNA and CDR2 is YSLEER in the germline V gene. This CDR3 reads CASSQDPAGGNTEAFF. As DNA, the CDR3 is TGCGCCAGCAGCCAAGATCCGGCAGGGGGGAACACTGAAGCTTTCTTT.

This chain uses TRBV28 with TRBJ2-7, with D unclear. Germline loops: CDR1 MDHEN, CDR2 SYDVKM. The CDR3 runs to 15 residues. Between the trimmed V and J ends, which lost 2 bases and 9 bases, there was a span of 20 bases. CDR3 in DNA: TGTGCCAGCAGTTTAGGGTATAGGACCCCCGGCGGGCAGTACGTC. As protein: CASSLGYRTPGGQYV.

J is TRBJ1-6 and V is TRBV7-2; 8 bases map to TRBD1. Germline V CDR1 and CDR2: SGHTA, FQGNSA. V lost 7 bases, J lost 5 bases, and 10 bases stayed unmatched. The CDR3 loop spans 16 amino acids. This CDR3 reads CASNPATGEHNSPLHF. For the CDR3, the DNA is TGTGCCAGCAATCCCGCGACAGGGGAACATAATTCACCCCTCCACTTT. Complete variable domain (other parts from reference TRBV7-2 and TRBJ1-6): GAGVSQSPSNKVTEKGKDVELRCDPISGHTALYWYRQSLGQGLEFLIYFQGNSAPDKSGLPSDRFSAERTGGSVSTLTIQRTQQEDSAVYLCASNPATGEHNSPLHFGNGTRLTVT.

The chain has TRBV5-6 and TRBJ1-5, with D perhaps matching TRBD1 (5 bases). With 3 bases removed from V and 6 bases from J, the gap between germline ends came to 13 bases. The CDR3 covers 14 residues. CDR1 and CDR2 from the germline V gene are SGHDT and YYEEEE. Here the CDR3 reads CASSSLRGGQPQHF. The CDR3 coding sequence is TGTGCCAGCAGCTCCCTCCGGGGGGGTCAGCCCCAGCATTTT.

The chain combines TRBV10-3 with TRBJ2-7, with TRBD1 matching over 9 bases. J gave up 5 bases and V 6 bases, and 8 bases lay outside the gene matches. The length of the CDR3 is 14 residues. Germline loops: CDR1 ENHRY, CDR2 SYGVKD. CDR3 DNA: TGTGCCATCAGCCCGGGACAGGGTCGGAACGAGCAGTACTTC. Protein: CAISPGQGRNEQYF.

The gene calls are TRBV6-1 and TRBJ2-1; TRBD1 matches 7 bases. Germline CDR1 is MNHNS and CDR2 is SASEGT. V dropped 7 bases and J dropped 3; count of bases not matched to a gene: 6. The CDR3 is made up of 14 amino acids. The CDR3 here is CASMLGQNYNEQFF. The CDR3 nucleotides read TGTGCCAGCATGCTGGGACAGAACTACAATGAGCAGTTCTTC.

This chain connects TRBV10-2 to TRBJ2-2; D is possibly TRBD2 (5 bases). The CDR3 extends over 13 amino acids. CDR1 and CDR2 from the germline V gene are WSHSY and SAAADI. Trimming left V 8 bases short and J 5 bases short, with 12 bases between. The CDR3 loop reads CASGPPGTGELFF. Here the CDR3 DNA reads TGCGCCAGCGGACCTCCGGGAACCGGGGAGCTGTTTTTT.

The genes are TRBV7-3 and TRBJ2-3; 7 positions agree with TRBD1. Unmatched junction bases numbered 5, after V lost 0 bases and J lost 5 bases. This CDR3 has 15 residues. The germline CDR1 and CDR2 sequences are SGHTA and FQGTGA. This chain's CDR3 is CASSLTGQGVDTQYF. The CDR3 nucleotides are TGTGCCAGCAGCTTAACGGGTCAGGGGGTAGATACGCAGTATTTT.